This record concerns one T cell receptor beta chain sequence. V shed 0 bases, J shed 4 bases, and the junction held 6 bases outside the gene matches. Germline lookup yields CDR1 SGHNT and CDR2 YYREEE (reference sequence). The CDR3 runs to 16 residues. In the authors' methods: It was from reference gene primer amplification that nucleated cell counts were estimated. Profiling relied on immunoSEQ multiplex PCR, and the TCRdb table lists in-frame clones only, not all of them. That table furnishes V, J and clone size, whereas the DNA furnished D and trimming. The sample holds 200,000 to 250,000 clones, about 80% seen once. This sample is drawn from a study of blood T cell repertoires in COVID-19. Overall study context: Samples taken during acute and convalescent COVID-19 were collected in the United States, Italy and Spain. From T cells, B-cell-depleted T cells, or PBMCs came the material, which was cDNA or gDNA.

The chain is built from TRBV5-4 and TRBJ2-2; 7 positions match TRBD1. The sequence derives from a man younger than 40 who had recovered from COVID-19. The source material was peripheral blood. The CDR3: CASSLAGQVGTGELFF. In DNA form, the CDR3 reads TGTGCCAGCAGCTTGGCCGGACAGGTTGGCACCGGGGAGCTGTTTTTT.